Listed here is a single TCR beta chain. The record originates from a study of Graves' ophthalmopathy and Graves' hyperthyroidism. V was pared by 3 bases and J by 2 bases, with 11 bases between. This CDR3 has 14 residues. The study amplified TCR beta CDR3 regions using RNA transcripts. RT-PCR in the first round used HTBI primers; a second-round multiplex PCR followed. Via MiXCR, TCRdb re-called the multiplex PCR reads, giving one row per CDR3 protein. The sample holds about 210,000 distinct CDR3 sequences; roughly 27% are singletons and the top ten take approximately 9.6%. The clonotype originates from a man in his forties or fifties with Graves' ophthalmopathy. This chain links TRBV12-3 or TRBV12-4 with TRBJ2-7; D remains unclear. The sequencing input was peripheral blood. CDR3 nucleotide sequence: TGTGCCAGCAGTTTTTCTGACTTGGCCTACGAGCAGTACTTC. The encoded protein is CASSFSDLAYEQYF.